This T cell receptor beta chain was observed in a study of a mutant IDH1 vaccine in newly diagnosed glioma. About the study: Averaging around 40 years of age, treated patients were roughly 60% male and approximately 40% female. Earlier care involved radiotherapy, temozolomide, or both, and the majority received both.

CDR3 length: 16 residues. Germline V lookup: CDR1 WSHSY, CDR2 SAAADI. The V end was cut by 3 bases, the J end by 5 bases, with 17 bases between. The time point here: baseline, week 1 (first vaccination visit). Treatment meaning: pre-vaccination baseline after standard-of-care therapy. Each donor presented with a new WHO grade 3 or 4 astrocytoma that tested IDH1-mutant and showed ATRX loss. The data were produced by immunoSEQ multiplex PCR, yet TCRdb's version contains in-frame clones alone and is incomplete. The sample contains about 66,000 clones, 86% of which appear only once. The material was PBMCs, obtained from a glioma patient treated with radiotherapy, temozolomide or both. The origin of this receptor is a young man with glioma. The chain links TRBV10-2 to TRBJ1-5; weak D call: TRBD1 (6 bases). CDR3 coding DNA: TGCGCCAGCAGTGACTCTCCGGGGGCAGCTGATCAGCCCCAGCATTTT. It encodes CASSDSPGAADQPQHF.